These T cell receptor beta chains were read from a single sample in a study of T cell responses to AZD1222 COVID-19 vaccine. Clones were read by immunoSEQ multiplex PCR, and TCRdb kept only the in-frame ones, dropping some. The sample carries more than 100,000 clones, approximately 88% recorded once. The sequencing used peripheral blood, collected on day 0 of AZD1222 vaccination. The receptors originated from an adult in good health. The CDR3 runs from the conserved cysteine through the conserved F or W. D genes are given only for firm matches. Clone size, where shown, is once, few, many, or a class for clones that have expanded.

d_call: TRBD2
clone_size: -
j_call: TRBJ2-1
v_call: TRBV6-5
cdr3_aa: CASRVTRGGDEQFF
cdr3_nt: TGTGCCAGCAGGGTAACTAGGGGAGGGGATGAGCAGTTCTTC

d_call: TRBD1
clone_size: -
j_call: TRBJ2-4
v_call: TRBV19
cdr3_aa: CASTLTGLLAKNIQYF
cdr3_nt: TGTGCCAGTACCTTGACAGGGCTTTTAGCCAAAAACATTCAGTACTTC

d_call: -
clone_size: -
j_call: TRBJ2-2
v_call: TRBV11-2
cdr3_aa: CASSLDSGAYTGELFF
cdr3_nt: TGTGCCAGCAGCTTAGATTCGGGGGCCTATACCGGGGAGCTGTTTTTT

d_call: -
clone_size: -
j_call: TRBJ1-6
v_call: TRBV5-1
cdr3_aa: CASSPGNSPLHF
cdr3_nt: TGCGCCAGCAGTCCTGGTAATTCACCCCTCCACTTT

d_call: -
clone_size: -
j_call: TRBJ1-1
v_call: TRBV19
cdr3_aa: CASSPEVGTEAFF
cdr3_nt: TGTGCCAGTAGTCCCGAGGTGGGGACTGAAGCTTTCTTT

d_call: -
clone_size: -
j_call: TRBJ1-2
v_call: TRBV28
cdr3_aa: CASSSTSTASYGYTF
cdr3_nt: TGTGCCAGCAGTTCCACCTCGACAGCAAGCTATGGCTACACCTTC

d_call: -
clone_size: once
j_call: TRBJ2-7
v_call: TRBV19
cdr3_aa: CASSIEGSHPLEQYF
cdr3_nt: TGTGCCAGTAGTATTGAAGGGTCTCATCCCCTCGAGCAGTACTTC

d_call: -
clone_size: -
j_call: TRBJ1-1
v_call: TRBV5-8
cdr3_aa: CASRLTENTEAFF
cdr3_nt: TGTGCCAGCAGATTAACAGAGAACACTGAAGCTTTCTTT

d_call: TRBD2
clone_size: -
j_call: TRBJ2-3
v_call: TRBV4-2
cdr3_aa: CASSQGAAGGPTDTQYF
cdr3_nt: TGTGCCAGCAGCCAAGGGGCGGCGGGGGGGCCCACAGATACGCAGTATTTT

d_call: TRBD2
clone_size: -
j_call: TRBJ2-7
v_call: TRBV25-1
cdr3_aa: CASSEPHGRGLISYEQYF
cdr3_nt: TGTGCCAGCAGTGAACCCCATGGGAGGGGCCTTATCTCCTACGAGCAGTACTTC

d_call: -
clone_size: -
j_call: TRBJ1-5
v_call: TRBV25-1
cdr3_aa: CASSVGQYNQPQHF
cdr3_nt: TGTGCCAGCAGTGTCGGGCAATACAATCAGCCCCAGCATTTT

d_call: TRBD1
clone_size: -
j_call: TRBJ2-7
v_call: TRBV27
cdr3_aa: CASSPGTGRATYEQYF
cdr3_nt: TGTGCCAGCAGTCCCGGGACAGGGAGGGCCACCTACGAGCAGTACTTC

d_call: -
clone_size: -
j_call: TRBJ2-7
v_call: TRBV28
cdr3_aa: CASSPPGHTIYEQYF
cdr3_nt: TGTGCCAGCAGCCCCCCCGGGCACACTATATACGAGCAGTACTTC

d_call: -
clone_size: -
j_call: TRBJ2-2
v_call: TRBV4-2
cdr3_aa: CASSQDWDGTTANTGELFF
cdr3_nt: TGTGCCAGCAGCCAAGATTGGGACGGGACAACCGCGAACACCGGGGAGCTGTTTTTT

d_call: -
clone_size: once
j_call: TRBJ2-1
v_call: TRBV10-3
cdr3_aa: CATSSVNEQFF
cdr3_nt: TGTGCCACCTCCAGTGTCAATGAGCAGTTCTTC

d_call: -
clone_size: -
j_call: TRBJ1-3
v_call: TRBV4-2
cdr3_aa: CASSQRPREDTIYF
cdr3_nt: TGTGCCAGCAGCCAACGCCCACGGGAGGACACCATATATTTT

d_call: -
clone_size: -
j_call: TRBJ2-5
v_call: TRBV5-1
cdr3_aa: CASSKTASEQETQYF
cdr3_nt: TGCGCCAGCAGCAAAACGGCAAGCGAACAAGAGACCCAGTACTTC

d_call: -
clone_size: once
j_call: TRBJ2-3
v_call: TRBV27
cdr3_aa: CASSPDGGTHTDTQYF
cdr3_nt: TGTGCCAGCAGTCCCGACGGCGGGACCCACACAGATACGCAGTATTTT

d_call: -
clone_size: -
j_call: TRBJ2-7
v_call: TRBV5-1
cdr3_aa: CASSMEVQMGEQYF
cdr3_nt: TGCGCCAGCAGCATGGAGGTCCAAATGGGCGAGCAGTACTTC

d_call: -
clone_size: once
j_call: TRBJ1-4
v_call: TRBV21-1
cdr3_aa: CASSKDRVDEKLFF
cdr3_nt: TGTGCCAGCAGCAAAGACAGGGTTGACGAAAAACTGTTTTTT

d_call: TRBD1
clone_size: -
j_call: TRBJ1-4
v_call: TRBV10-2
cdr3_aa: CASRGQGLGEKLFF
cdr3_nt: TGCGCCAGCAGGGGACAGGGTCTGGGAGAAAAACTGTTTTTT

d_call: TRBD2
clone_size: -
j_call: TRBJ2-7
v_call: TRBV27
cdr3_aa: CASSLLAGGRGEQYF
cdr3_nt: TGTGCCAGCAGTTTATTAGCGGGAGGGCGGGGAGAGCAGTACTTC

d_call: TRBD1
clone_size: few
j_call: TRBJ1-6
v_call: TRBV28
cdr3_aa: CASRSTGDSPLHF
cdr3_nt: TGTGCCAGCAGGTCGACAGGGGATTCACCCCTCCACTTT

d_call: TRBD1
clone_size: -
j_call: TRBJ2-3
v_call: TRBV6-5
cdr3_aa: CAGQGNTDTQYF
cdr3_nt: TGTGCCGGACAGGGGAACACAGATACGCAGTATTTT

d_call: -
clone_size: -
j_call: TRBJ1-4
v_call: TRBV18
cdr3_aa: CASTALRDRTEKLFF
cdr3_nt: TGTGCCAGCACCGCACTCCGGGACCGAACCGAAAAACTGTTTTTT

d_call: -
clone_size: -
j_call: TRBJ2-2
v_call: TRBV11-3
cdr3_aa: CASSLGSAANTGELFF
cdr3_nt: TGTGCCAGCAGCTTAGGATCGGCAGCGAACACCGGGGAGCTGTTTTTT

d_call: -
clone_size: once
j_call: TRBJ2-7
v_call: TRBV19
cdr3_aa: CASSGAGEQYF
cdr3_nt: TGTGCCAGTAGCGGGGCGGGCGAGCAGTACTTC

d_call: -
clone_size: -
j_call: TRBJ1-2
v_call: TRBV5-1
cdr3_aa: CASSLRGPEGHGYTF
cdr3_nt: TGCGCCAGCAGCTTGCGGGGCCCAGAGGGGCACGGCTACACCTTC

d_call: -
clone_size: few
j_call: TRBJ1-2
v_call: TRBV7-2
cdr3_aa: CASSLDYSADTYGYTF
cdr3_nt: TGTGCCAGCAGCTTAGACTATTCTGCAGATACCTATGGCTACACCTTC

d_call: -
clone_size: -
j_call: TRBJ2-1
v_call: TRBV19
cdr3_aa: CASSIRDPLYNEQFF
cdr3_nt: TGTGCCAGTAGTATTCGGGACCCCTTATACAATGAGCAGTTCTTC

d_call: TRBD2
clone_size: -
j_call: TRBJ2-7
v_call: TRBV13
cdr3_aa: CASSVSGSMAYEQYF
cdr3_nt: TGTGCCAGCAGCGTTAGCGGGAGTATGGCCTACGAGCAGTACTTC

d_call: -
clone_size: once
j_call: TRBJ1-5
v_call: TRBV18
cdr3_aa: CASSPRRGEGGNQPQHF
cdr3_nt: TGTGCCAGCTCACCCCGCCGCGGAGAGGGCGGCAATCAGCCCCAGCATTTT

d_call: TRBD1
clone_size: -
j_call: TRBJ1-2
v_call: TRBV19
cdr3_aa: CASSPPGQGEYGYTF
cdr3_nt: TGTGCCAGTAGTCCTCCGGGACAGGGAGAATATGGCTACACCTTC

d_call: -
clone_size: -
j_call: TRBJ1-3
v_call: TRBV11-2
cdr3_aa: CASSLDIGAGNTIYF
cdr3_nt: TGTGCCAGCAGCTTAGATATCGGGGCCGGAAACACCATATATTTT

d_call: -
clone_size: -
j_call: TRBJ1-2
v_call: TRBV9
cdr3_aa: CASSVTGSYGYTF
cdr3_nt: TGTGCCAGCAGCGTCACAGGCTCCTATGGCTACACCTTC

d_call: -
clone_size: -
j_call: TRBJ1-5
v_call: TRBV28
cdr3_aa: CASTAQVWGNQPQHF
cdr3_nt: TGTGCCAGCACGGCTCAGGTCTGGGGCAATCAGCCCCAGCATTTT

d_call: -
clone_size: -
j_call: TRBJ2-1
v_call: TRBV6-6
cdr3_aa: CASSSTGLNTYNEQFF
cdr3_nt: TGTGCCAGCAGTTCTACGGGACTCAACACCTACAATGAGCAGTTCTTC

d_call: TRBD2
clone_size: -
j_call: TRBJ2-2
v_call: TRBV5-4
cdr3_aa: CASSFGLFGGLAGAGELFF
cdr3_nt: TGTGCCAGCAGCTTCGGTCTGTTTGGGGGACTAGCGGGAGCCGGGGAGCTGTTTTTT

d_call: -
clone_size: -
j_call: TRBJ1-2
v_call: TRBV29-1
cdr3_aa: CSVGRQAANYGYTF
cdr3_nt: TGCAGCGTTGGCCGACAGGCGGCGAACTATGGCTACACCTTC

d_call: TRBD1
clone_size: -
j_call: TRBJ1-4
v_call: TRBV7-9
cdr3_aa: CASSRVAGGRHNEKLFF
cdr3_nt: TGTGCCAGCAGTCGGGTGGCAGGGGGCCGACATAATGAAAAACTGTTTTTT

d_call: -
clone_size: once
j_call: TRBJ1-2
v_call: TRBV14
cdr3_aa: CASSPSEARGYTF
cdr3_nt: TGTGCCAGCAGCCCCTCGGAGGCGCGTGGCTACACCTTC

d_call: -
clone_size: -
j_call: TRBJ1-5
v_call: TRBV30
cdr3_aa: CAWSNGVEQPQHF
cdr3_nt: TGTGCCTGGAGTAACGGGGTGGAACAGCCCCAGCATTTT

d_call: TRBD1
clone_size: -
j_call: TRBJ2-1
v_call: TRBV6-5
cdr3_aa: CASSTDRVSYNEQFF
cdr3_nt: TGTGCCAGCAGCACGGACAGGGTCTCCTACAATGAGCAGTTCTTC

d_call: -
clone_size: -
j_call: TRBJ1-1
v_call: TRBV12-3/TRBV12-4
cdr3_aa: CASSLGVEAFF
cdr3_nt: TGTGCCAGCAGCTTAGGGGTTGAAGCTTTCTTT

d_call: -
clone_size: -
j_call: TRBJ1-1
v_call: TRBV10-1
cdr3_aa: CASSEDPVRGAFF
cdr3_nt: TGCGCCAGCAGTGAAGACCCAGTCAGGGGAGCTTTCTTT

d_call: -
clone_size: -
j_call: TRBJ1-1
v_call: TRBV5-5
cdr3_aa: CASSLLARNTEAFF
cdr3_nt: TGTGCCAGCAGCTTGCTAGCGAGGAACACTGAAGCTTTCTTT

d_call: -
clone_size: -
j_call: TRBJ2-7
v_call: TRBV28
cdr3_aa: CASSQRGGRFEQYF
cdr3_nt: TGTGCCAGCAGTCAGAGGGGGGGGAGGTTCGAGCAGTACTTC

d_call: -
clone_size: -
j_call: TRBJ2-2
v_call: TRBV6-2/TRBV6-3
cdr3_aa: CASSQNTGELFF
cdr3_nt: TGTGCCAGCAGCCAGAACACCGGGGAGCTGTTTTTT

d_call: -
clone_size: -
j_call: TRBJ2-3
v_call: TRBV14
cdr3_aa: CASSPSGQSTDTQYF
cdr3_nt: TGTGCCAGCAGCCCCTCAGGACAGAGCACAGATACGCAGTATTTT

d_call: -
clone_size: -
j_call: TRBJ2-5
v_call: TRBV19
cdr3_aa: CASGGPREETQYF
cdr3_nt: TGTGCCAGTGGAGGGCCAAGGGAAGAGACCCAGTACTTC

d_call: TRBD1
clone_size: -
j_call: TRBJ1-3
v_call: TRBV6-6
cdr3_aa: CASTRTGNSGNTIYF
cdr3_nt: TGTGCCAGCACCCGGACAGGCAACTCTGGAAACACCATATATTTT

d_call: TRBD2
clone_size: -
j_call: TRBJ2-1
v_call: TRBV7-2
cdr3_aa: CASSLLASGTGEQFF
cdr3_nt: TGTGCCAGCAGCCTCTTGGCTAGCGGGACGGGTGAGCAGTTCTTC

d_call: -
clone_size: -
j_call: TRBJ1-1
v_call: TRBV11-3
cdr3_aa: CASTPHHPSGQAFF
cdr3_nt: TGTGCCAGCACCCCTCATCACCCGAGTGGACAAGCTTTCTTT

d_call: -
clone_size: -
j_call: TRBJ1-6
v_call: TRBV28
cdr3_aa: CASREGSSYNSPLHF
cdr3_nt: TGTGCCAGCAGGGAAGGGAGCTCCTATAATTCACCCCTCCACTTT

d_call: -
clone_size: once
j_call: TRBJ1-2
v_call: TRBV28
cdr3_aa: CASTLAGIGGYTF
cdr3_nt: TGTGCCAGCACCCTAGCGGGAATCGGCGGCTACACCTTC